Shown below are 30 T cell receptor beta chains from a single sample sequenced in a study of human T cells and chemical hapten exposure. TCRdb re-derived calls from the RACE reads in MiXCR, one entry per CDR3 protein. The sample holds roughly 190,000 distinct CDR3 sequences, approximately 20% seen once. Time point indicated: patch test 1, 2 weeks after DPC sensitization. The treatment: therapeutic diphenylcyclopropenone sensitization with weekly scalp DPC. The specimen comprised whole blood, sampled in connection with sensitization to the hapten diphenylcyclopropenone (DPC). The receptors were sampled from a woman in her forties or fifties with alopecia areata. Some clones in this sample may be carry-over from other donors' samples.

At least ten counts were recorded for this clonotype. V gene TRBV28 combines with J gene TRBJ2-6; D remains unclear. Trimming removed 3 bases at V and 2 bases at J, with 8 bases between. Per the germline V gene, CDR1 is MDHEN and CDR2 is SYDVKM. The CDR3 spans 15 residues. DNA for the CDR3: TGTGCCAGCAGTTTGGCCAAAACTGGGGCCAACGTCCTGACTTTC. Translating gives CASSLAKTGANVLTF.

Only a few counts were recorded for this clonotype. The V gene is TRBV7-8, the J gene TRBJ1-5; 11 nucleotides align to TRBD1. Germline loops: CDR1 SGHVS, CDR2 FQNEAQ. V trimming: 5 bases; J trimming: 6 bases; junction bases outside the gene matches: 6. The CDR3 length is 15 residues. The CDR3 sequence is CASSQGTGGFQPQHF. The CDR3 DNA reads as TGTGCCAGCAGCCAGGGGACAGGGGGATTTCAGCCCCAGCATTTT. The variable domain in full, with the rest retrieved from reference TRBV7-8 and TRBJ1-5, is GAGVSQSPRYKVAKRGQDVALRCDPISGHVSLFWYQQALGQGPEFLTYFQNEAQLDKSGLPSDRFFAERPEGSVSTLKIQRTQQEDSAVYLCASSQGTGGFQPQHFGDGTRLSIL.

This clonotype was seen more than once but under ten times. This chain uses TRBV20-1 with TRBJ2-7, with D tentatively TRBD1 (7 bases). The CDR3 contains 16 residues. The ends were cut back, 3 bases at V and 0 bases at J, with 18 bases in the middle. CDR1 DFQATT and CDR2 SNEGSKA come from the germline V gene (reference sequence). CDR3 residues: CSARLLGGGPSYEQYF. The CDR3 coding sequence is TGCAGTGCTAGGCTGTTAGGAGGGGGCCCCTCCTACGAGCAGTACTTC.

The chain uses TRBV7-2 and TRBJ2-5; D might be TRBD2 (5 bases). This CDR3 has 14 amino acids. CDR1 SGHTA and CDR2 FQGNSA come from the germline V gene. With 4 bases removed from V and 4 bases from J, the gap between germline ends came to 13 bases. The CDR3 DNA sequence: TGTGCCAGCAGCTCCGATATCGGAGGAGAGACCCAGTACTTC. Residues: CASSSDIGGETQYF.

The chain combines TRBV12-3 or TRBV12-4 with TRBJ2-7, with D perhaps being TRBD1 or TRBD2 (5 bases each). Trimming took off 8 bases at V and 4 bases at J, with 12 bases between the two ends. CDR3 length: 12 residues. This CDR3 is CASGAGGYEQYF. The CDR3 nucleotides read TGTGCCAGCGGGGCCGGCGGGTACGAGCAGTACTTC.

This clonotype was counted between two and nine times. This sequence joins TRBV7-9 and TRBJ1-1; D is ambiguous. V lost 1 base, J lost 5 bases, and 11 bases lay in between. CDR3 length: 14 residues. Germline CDR1 reads SEHNR; CDR2 reads FQNEAQ (reference sequence). CDR3 loop: CASSLEGGRTEAFF. The DNA of the CDR3 is TGTGCCAGCAGCTTAGAGGGCGGGAGGACTGAAGCTTTCTTT.

Only a few counts were recorded for this clonotype. The chain uses TRBV4-2 and TRBJ1-2, with 7 positions matching TRBD1. J was trimmed by 5 bases and V by 1 base; bases with no gene match: 7. Germline CDR1 is LGHNA and CDR2 is YNFKEQ. There are 15 residues in the CDR3. CDR3 in amino acids: CASSQGQGPGYGYTF. In DNA form, the CDR3 reads TGTGCCAGCAGCCAAGGACAGGGTCCGGGGTATGGCTACACCTTC.

J is TRBJ1-2 and V is TRBV20-1; D gene ambiguous. V lost 0 bases, J lost 10 bases, and 12 bases lay in between. CDR1 and CDR2 (germline): DFQATT, SNEGSKA (reference sequence). The CDR3 is 12 amino acids. Written as DNA, the CDR3 is TGCAGTGCTAGAGATACACAGACGACCTACACCTTC. Residues: CSARDTQTTYTF.

The genes are TRBV12-3 or TRBV12-4 and TRBJ2-2; 7 nucleotides align to TRBD2. The junction had 8 bases not matched to a gene; V was cut back by 3 bases and J by 7 bases. This CDR3 region has 15 residues. CDR3 region: CASSFGGGLGGELFF. The CDR3 region has the DNA TGTGCCAGCAGTTTCGGGGGAGGGCTCGGCGGGGAGCTGTTTTTT.

This clonotype was counted ten times or more. The V gene is TRBV27, the J gene TRBJ2-2; 9 bases line up with TRBD1. The germline CDR1 and CDR2 sequences are MNHEY and SMNVEV (reference sequence). The V segment lost 5 bases and the J segment 5 bases; nucleotides outside the gene matches: 9. The CDR3 loop spans 16 amino acids. CDR3: CASSPRPGTGTGELFF. CDR3 DNA sequence: TGTGCCAGCAGTCCGCGTCCCGGGACAGGGACCGGGGAGCTGTTTTTT.

This clonotype was recorded a few times. As DNA, the CDR3 is TGTGCCAGCAGTTATGGGGGGAACACTGAAGCTTTCTTT. This sequence encodes CASSYGGNTEAFF. The chain joins TRBV6-6 to TRBJ1-1, with TRBD1 as a possible D gene (5 bases). The CDR3 covers 13 residues. Trimming took 3 bases from V and 1 from J, leaving 6 bases between them. Per the germline V gene, CDR1 is MNHNY and CDR2 is SVGAGI (reference sequence).

The chain combines TRBV2 with TRBJ1-2, with 8 bases identical to TRBD1. CDR1 and CDR2 from the germline V gene are SNHLY and FYNNEI. The length of the CDR3 is 13 residues. J lost 7 bases, V lost 8 bases, and 9 bases had no gene match. The CDR3 protein is CASRNQGARGYTF. The DNA of the CDR3 is TGTGCCAGCCGGAACCAGGGGGCGCGTGGCTACACCTTC.

V and J are TRBV29-1 and TRBJ2-7; 8 bases fit TRBD1. Germline V gene sequence: CDR1 SQVTM, CDR2 ANQGSEA. The CDR3 has 14 amino acids. V trimming: 5 bases; J trimming: 0 bases; junction bases outside the gene matches: 6. The CDR3 bases are TGCAGCGTTAGGACAGGGCTTAGCTCCTACGAGCAGTACTTC. Protein product: CSVRTGLSSYEQYF.

This clonotype turned up a few times. The chain recombines TRBV5-1 with TRBJ2-5; 7 bases are a match to TRBD1. The CDR3 has 14 amino acids. V trimming: 3 bases; J trimming: 4 bases; junction bases outside the gene matches: 6. Germline loops: CDR1 SGHRS, CDR2 YFSETQ. This CDR3 is CASSWETGRETQYF. DNA for the CDR3: TGCGCCAGCAGCTGGGAGACAGGGCGAGAGACCCAGTACTTC.

The table lists this clonotype with a few counts. V is TRBV5-6 and J is TRBJ1-4; D unresolved. The length of the CDR3 is 14 residues. The germline V and J ends were trimmed by 5 bases and 3 bases, with 11 bases remaining between them. The germline V gene has CDR1 SGHDT and CDR2 YYEEEE. DNA of the CDR3: TGTGCCAGCAGAAGTACCTCCTCTAATGAAAAACTGTTTTTT. Protein: CASRSTSSNEKLFF. The full variable domain, completed using reference TRBV5-6 and TRBJ1-4, is DAGVTQSPTHLIKTRGQQVTLRCSPKSGHDTVSWYQQALGQGPQFIFQYYEEEERQRGNFPDRFSGHQFPNYSSELNVNALLLGDSALYLCASRSTSSNEKLFFGSGTQLSVL.

This clonotype was counted between two and nine times. The V and J genes are TRBV5-1 and TRBJ2-1; D ambiguous. This CDR3 is built from 16 residues. Germline V lookup: CDR1 SGHRS, CDR2 YFSETQ. With 4 bases removed from V and 8 bases from J, the gap between germline ends came to 22 bases. CDR3: CASSGTSASWTDEQFF. CDR3 nucleotides: TGCGCCAGCAGCGGTACGTCGGCCTCATGGACGGATGAGCAGTTCTTC. Combining the CDR3 with reference TRBV5-1 and TRBJ2-1 gives the whole variable domain KAGVTQTPRYLIKTRGQQVTLSCSPISGHRSVSWYQQTPGQGLQFLFEYFSETQRNKGNFPGRFSGRQFSNSRSEMNVSTLELGDSALYLCASSGTSASWTDEQFFGPGTRLTVL.

This clonotype was seen more than once but under ten times. The chain recombines TRBV6-5 with TRBJ2-2; tentative D call: TRBD2 (6 bases). Trimming shortened V by 1 base and J by 0 bases, and 12 bases separated the two germline ends. The CDR3 length is 17 residues. Per the germline V gene, CDR1 is MNHEY and CDR2 is SVGAGI. CDR3 nucleotides: TGTGCCAGCAGTTACTGGGGCGGGGCCCCGAACACCGGGGAGCTGTTTTTT. Its translation: CASSYWGGAPNTGELFF.

The table lists this clonotype with a few counts. V and J are TRBV20-1 and TRBJ1-1, with unresolved D. In germline, CDR1 is DFQATT, CDR2 SNEGSKA (reference sequence). The CDR3 has 15 amino acids. Trimming removed 6 bases at V and 0 bases at J, with 17 bases between. Written as DNA, the CDR3 is TGCAGTGCCCCCGACCCGAGGGCTATGAACACTGAAGCTTTCTTT. Translation gives CSAPDPRAMNTEAFF.

The chain couples TRBV30 to TRBJ1-4, with TRBD1 matching over 7 bases. Germline lookup yields CDR1 GTSNPN and CDR2 SVGIG (reference sequence). This CDR3 is built from 15 residues. V shed 2 bases, J shed 4 bases, and the junction held 7 bases outside the gene matches. CDR3 sequence reads: CAWSYRDRRNEKLFF. The CDR3 nucleotides are TGTGCCTGGAGTTATCGGGACAGACGTAATGAAAAACTGTTTTTT.

The CDR3 loop reads CSVEARGRAGGYTF. DNA of the CDR3: TGCAGCGTTGAAGCTCGAGGCCGCGCCGGTGGCTACACCTTC. The rearrangement joins TRBV29-1 to TRBJ1-2; D ambiguous. This CDR3 has 14 residues. Germline-derived CDR1 and CDR2 are SQVTM and ANQGSEA. Trimming stripped 1 base from V and 7 bases from J, with 16 bases between.

This clonotype was picked up a small number of times. This rearrangement joins TRBV5-6 to TRBJ2-5; 10 bases match TRBD2. V shed 4 bases and J 5 bases; nucleotides not matched to a gene: 8. The CDR3 runs 15 residues. Germline CDR1 SGHDT, CDR2 YYEEEE. CDR3 loop: CASSPSGRVVETQYF. In nucleotides, the CDR3 is TGTGCCAGCAGCCCAAGCGGGAGGGTGGTGGAGACCCAGTACTTC.

The chain's CDR3 is CASSFDTTLNQPQHF. CDR3 DNA: TGTGCCAGCAGTTTCGACACTACCCTCAATCAGCCCCAGCATTTT. The chain has TRBV6-6 and TRBJ1-5; D is uncertain. V was clipped by 4 bases and J by 3 bases, with 13 bases between them. This CDR3 is 15 amino acids long. The germline CDR1 and CDR2 sequences are MNHNY and SVGAGI (reference sequence).

The rearrangement links TRBV3-1 to TRBJ1-1; D is undetermined. In germline, CDR1 is LGHDT, CDR2 YNNKEL (reference sequence). CDR3 length: 12 amino acids. Between the trimmed V and J ends, which lost 0 bases and 6 bases, there was a span of 5 bases. In nucleotides, the CDR3 is TGTGCCAGCAGCCAAGATCAGGCTGAAGCTTTCTTT. It specifies CASSQDQAEAFF.

This clonotype came up once. The chain has TRBV29-1 and TRBJ2-1; no definite D call. CDR3 length: 15 residues. V lost 0 bases, J lost 4 bases, and 13 bases lay in between. CDR1 is SQVTM and CDR2 is ANQGSEA in the germline V gene. CDR3 sequence (DNA): TGCAGCGTTGAAGATCCCCGGGCCGAATACAATGAGCAGTTCTTC. This codes for CSVEDPRAEYNEQFF.

The rearrangement joins TRBV29-1 to TRBJ2-7; D gene unclear. The germline CDR1 and CDR2 sequences are SQVTM and ANQGSEA. The CDR3 runs to 12 residues. The V end was cut by 7 bases, the J end by 3 bases, with 13 bases between. In nucleotides, the CDR3 is TGCAGCGCTGTGTCCCACAACTACGAGCAGTACTTC. This codes for CSAVSHNYEQYF.

This clonotype was found many times. The genes are TRBV5-6 and TRBJ2-6; D possibly corresponds to TRBD1 (6 bases). The CDR3 is 15 amino acids. V gave up 4 bases and J gave up 0 bases, with 8 bases separating them. Germline V gene data show CDR1 as SGHDT and CDR2 as YYEEEE. The CDR3 is CASSDRSSGANVLTF. CDR3 nucleotides: TGTGCCAGCAGCGACAGGAGCTCTGGGGCCAACGTCCTGACTTTC. The full variable domain, its missing parts supplied by reference TRBV5-6 and TRBJ2-6, is DAGVTQSPTHLIKTRGQQVTLRCSPKSGHDTVSWYQQALGQGPQFIFQYYEEEERQRGNFPDRFSGHQFPNYSSELNVNALLLGDSALYLCASSDRSSGANVLTFGAGSRLTVL.

A few counts support this clonotype. The rearrangement links TRBV7-2 to TRBJ1-1, with 7 nucleotides matching TRBD1. Germline CDR1 reads SGHTA; CDR2 reads FQGNSA. The trim removed 6 bases at V and 0 bases at J, leaving 13 bases unmatched. This CDR3 has 17 amino acids. Here the CDR3 reads CASSPRQGHILNTEAFF. CDR3 in DNA: TGTGCCAGCAGTCCTAGACAGGGCCATATACTGAACACTGAAGCTTTCTTT.

The chain links TRBV7-9 to TRBJ2-7; 9 bases fit TRBD1. CDR3 length equals 14 residues. Germline values: CDR1 SEHNR, CDR2 FQNEAQ (reference sequence). V dropped 2 bases and J dropped 7; count of bases not matched to a gene: 6. CDR3: CASSLSTGGREQYF. The CDR3 DNA reads TGTGCCAGCAGCTTATCGACAGGGGGTCGTGAGCAGTACTTC.

This rearrangement joins TRBV7-2 to TRBJ1-3; possibly TRBD1 for D (5 bases). Germline lookup yields CDR1 SGHTA and CDR2 FQGNSA. The CDR3 totals 15 residues. The V end was cut by 5 bases, the J end by 0 bases, with 11 bases between. The CDR3 DNA reads as TGTGCCAGCAGCCCCCAGGGAGTCTCTGGAAACACCATATATTTT. Translating it yields CASSPQGVSGNTIYF.

In this sample, this clonotype turned up a few times. The chain employs TRBV6-2 or TRBV6-3 and TRBJ1-1, with TRBD1 as a possible D gene (5 bases). This CDR3 is 17 amino acids long. Per germline, CDR1 MNHEY and CDR2 SVGEGT. V lost 5 bases to trimming and J lost 0 bases, with 19 bases between them. Written as DNA, the CDR3 is TGTGCCAGCAGTCCAATTGGACATCTGGGGATGAACACTGAAGCTTTCTTT. The encoded protein is CASSPIGHLGMNTEAFF.